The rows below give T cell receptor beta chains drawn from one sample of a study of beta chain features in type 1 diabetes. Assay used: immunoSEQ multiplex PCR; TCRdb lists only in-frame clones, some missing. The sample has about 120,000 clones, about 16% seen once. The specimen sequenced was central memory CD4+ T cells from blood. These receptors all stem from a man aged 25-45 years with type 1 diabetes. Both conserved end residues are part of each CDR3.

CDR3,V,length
CASSLERTDTQYF,TRBV11-3,13
CASGRTNYGYTF,TRBV2,12
CSVEDPRVGPNYGYTF,TRBV29-1,16
CASSVALSGPLYEQYF,TRBV9,16
CASSFLDQPQHF,TRBV28,12
CARRQGLITDTQYF,TRBV2,14
CASSGQRGYTF,TRBV9,11
CASSLGHALSGNTIYF,TRBV7-2,16
CASSSPPRSHTQYF,TRBV13,14
CASSAPRPGSYEQYF,TRBV2,15
CASSGQHSGNTIYF,TRBV6-5,14
CASSLVLGRTDTQYF,TRBV11-2,15
CASSQGRASGGRDTQYF,TRBV4-3,17
CASSLSGLAFF,TRBV7-2,11
CASSQGQDNEQFF,TRBV7-2,13
CASSLRDRPEQFF,TRBV28,13
CASSFSGYEQYF,TRBV7-9,12
CASSRSGNTIYF,TRBV14,12
CATSEQGLEQYF,TRBV28,12
CASSAQYSGANVLTF,TRBV9,15
CSVDRSQETQYF,TRBV29-1,12
CASSLEGEETQYF,TRBV5-1,13
CASSLAGDYGYTF,TRBV25-1,13
CAWSVTGTGGSLPYF,TRBV30,15
CASSLILAGGPNSTDTQYF,TRBV7-3,19
CASSQSRTEPYQPQHF,TRBV4-2,16
CASSRGQYEQYF,TRBV25-1,12
CASSQVWADTQYF,TRBV14,13
CASSEGRIMSTEAFF,TRBV2,15
CASSLAGGLETQYF,TRBV7-9,14
CASSPQQGGYGYTF,TRBV14,14
CASSSPPGGIHYGYTF,TRBV7-9,16
CASSLGSSNTEAFF,TRBV5-1,14
CAWSVRGRTEAFF,TRBV30,13
CASSLGGEQFF,TRBV7-9,11
CASRFYRWLNGYTF,TRBV14,14
CATSIGGQTDTQYF,TRBV15,14
CATSGQINSYEQYF,TRBV15,14
CASSQVGADEQYF,TRBV4-3,13
CSVGTGHHNQPQHF,TRBV29-1,14
CASSGDSNQPQHF,TRBV2,13
CSVVGDRNSGNTIYF,TRBV29-1,15
CASSQDLRQGISTDTQYF,TRBV4-3,18
CASSEGGPISYNEQFF,TRBV2,16
CASSFAGQGDTQYF,TRBV7-2,14
CASSAGDAYGYTF,TRBV6-6,13
CASMQATYNEQFF,TRBV2,13
CASSPQDQVQETQYF,TRBV7-2,15
CAISDPPSDEQFF,TRBV10-3,13
CASSPEIYQPQHF,TRBV6-5,13
CASSTRQGFGGYTF,TRBV4-3,14
CASSRQSYTEAFF,TRBV6-5,13
CASSPPAGNYGYTF,TRBV5-1,14
CSVCYLRERETQYF,TRBV29-1,14
CASSFEETQYF,TRBV6-6,11
CASSFSYNEQFF,TRBV10-3,12
CASSEDSRGRSSYNEQFF,TRBV2,18
CASSLWGDTQYF,TRBV7-2,12
CASSLEGREQFF,TRBV7-9,12